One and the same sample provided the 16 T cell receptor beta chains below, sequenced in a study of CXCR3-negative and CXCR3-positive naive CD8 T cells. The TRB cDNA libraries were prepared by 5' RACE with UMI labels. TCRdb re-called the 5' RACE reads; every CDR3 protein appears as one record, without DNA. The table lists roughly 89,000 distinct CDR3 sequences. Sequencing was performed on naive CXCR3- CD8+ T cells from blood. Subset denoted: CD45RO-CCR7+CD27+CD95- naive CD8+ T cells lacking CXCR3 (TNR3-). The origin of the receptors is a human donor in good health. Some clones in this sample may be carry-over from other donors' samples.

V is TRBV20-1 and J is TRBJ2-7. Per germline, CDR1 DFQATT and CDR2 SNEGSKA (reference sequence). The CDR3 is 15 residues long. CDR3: CSARDYRGGTYEQYF.

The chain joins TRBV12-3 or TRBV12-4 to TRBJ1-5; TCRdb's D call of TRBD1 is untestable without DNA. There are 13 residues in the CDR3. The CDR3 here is CASNNQGNQPQHF.

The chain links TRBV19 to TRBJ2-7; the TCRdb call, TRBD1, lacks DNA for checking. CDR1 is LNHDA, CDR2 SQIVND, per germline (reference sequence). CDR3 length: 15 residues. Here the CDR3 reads CASSISGTGSYEQYF.

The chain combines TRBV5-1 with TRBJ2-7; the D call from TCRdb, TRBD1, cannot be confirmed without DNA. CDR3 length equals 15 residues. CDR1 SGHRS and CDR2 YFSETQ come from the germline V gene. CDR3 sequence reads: CASSSRQGVPYEQYF.

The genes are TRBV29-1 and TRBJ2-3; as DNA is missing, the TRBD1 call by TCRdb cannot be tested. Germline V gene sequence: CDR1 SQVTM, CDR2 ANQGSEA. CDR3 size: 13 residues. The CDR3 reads CSAGGGGTDTQYF.

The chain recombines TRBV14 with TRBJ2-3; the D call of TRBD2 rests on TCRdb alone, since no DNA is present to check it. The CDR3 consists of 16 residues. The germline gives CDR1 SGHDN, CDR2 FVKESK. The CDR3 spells CASSQTIAGASDTQYF.

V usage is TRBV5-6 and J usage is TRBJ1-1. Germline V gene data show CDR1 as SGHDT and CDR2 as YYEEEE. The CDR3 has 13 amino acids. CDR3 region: CASSLVGQTEAFF.

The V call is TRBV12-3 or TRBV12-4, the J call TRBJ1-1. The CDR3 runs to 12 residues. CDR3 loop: CASSSSTREAFF.

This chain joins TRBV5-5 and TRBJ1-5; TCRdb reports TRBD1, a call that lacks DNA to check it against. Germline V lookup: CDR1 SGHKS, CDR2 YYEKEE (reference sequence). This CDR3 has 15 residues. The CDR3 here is CASSPLAGEGQPQHF.

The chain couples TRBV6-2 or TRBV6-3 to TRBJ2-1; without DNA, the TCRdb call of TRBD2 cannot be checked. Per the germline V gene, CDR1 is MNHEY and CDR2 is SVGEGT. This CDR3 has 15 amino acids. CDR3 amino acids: CATEPLGSGSHEQFF.

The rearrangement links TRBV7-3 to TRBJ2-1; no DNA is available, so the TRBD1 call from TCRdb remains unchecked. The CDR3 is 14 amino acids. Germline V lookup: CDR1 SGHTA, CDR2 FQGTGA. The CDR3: CASSSAGTATIQFF.

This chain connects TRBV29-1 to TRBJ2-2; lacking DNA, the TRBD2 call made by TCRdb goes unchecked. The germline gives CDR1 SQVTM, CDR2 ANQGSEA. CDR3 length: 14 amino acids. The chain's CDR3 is CSVGGRGAAGELFF.

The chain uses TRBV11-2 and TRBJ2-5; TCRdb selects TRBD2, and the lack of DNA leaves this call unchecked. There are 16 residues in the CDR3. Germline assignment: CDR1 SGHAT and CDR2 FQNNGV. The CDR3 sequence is CASSLATGAGPWTQYF.

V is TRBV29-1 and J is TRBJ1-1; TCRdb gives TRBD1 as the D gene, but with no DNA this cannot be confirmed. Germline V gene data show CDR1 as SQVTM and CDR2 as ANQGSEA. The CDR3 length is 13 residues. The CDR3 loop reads CSVAPGLNTEAFF.

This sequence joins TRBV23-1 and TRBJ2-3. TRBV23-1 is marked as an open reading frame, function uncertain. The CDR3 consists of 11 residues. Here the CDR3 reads CASNLPDTQYF.

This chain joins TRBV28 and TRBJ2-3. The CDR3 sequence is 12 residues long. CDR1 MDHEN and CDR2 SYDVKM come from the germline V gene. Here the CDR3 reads CASWGITDTQYF.